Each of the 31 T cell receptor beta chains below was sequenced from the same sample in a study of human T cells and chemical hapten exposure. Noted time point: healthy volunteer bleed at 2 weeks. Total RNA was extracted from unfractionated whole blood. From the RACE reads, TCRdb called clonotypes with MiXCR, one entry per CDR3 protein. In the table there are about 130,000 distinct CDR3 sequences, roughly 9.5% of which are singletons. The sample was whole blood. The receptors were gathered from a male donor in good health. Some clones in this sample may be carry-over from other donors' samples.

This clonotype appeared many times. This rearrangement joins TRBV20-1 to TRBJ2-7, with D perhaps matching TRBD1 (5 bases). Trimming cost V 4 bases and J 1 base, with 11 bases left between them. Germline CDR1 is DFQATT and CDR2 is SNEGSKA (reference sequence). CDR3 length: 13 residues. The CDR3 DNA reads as TGCAGTGCTAAAAACAGGCTTTCCTACGAGCAGTACTTC. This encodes CSAKNRLSYEQYF.

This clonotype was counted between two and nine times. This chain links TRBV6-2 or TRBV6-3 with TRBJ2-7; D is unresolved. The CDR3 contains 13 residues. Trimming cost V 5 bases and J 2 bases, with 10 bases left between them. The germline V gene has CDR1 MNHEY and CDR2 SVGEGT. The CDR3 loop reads CASSTDGTYEQYF. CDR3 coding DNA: TGTGCCAGCAGTACCGACGGTACCTACGAGCAGTACTTC.

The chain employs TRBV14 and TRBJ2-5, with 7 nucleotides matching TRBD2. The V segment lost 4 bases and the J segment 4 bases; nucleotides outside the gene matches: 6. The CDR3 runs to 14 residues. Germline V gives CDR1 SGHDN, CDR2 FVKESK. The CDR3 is CASSPAGVPETQYF. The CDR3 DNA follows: TGTGCCAGCAGCCCTGCGGGGGTTCCAGAGACCCAGTACTTC.

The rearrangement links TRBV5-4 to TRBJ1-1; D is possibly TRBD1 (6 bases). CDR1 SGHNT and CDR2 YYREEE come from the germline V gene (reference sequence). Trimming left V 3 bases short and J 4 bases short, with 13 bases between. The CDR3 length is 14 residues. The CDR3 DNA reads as TGTGCCAGCAGCTCTCCCGGACAGTTCACTGAAGCTTTCTTT. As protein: CASSSPGQFTEAFF.

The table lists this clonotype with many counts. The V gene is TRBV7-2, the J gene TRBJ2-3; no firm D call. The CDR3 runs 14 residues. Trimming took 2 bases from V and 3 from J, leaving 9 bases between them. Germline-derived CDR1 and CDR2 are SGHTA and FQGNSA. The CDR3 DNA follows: TGTGCCAGCAGCTTAAGGGTTACGACAGATACGCAGTATTTT. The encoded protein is CASSLRVTTDTQYF.

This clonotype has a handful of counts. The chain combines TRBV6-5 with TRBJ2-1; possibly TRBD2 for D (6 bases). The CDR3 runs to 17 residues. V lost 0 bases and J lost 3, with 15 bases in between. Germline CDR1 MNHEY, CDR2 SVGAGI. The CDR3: CASSYSRPAGIYNEQFF. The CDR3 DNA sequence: TGTGCCAGCAGTTACTCGAGGCCGGCGGGGATCTACAATGAGCAGTTCTTC.

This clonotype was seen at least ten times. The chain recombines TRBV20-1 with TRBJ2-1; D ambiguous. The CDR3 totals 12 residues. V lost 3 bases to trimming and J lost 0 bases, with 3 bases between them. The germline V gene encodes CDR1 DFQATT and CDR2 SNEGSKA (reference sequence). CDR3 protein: CSASASYNEQFF. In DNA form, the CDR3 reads TGCAGTGCTAGCGCCTCCTACAATGAGCAGTTCTTC.

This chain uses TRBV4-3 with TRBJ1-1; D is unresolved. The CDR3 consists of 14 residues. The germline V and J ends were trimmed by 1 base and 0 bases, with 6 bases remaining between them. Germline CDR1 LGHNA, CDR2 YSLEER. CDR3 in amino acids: CASSQAQMNTEAFF. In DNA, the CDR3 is TGCGCCAGCAGCCAAGCACAGATGAACACTGAAGCTTTCTTT.

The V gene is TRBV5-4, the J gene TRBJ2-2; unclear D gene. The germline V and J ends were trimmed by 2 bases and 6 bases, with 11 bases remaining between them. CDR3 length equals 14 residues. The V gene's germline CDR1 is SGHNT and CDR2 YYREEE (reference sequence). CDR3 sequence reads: CASSFQASPGELFF. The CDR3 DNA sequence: TGTGCCAGCAGCTTCCAGGCATCTCCCGGGGAGCTGTTTTTT.

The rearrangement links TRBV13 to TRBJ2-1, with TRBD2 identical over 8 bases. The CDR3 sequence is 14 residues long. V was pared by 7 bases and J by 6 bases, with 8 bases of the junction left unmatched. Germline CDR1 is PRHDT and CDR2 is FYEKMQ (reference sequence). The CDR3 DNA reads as TGTGCCAGCAATCCACGCACTAGCGGCAATGAGCAGTTCTTC. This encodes CASNPRTSGNEQFF.

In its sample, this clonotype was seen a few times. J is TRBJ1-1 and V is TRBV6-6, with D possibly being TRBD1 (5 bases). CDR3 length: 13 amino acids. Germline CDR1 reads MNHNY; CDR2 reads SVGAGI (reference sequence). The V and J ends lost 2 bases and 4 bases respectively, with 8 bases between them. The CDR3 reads CASSYRGVTEAFF. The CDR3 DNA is TGTGCCAGCAGTTACAGGGGAGTCACTGAAGCTTTCTTT.

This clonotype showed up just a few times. The CDR3 DNA reads as TGCAGCGTTGAAAACAGGGCCTACGAGCAGTACTTC. It yields the protein CSVENRAYEQYF. The gene calls are TRBV29-1 and TRBJ2-7; D might be TRBD1 (6 bases). Germline V gene lookup returns CDR1 SQVTM and CDR2 ANQGSEA. V was pared by 2 bases and J by 2 bases, with 7 bases between. This CDR3 spans 12 amino acids.

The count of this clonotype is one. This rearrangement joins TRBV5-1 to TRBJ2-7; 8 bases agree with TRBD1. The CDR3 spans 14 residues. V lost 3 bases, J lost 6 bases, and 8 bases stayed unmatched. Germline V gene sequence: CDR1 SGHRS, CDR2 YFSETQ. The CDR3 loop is CASSSQGTGSEQYF. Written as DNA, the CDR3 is TGCGCCAGCAGCTCTCAAGGGACAGGTTCCGAGCAGTACTTC.

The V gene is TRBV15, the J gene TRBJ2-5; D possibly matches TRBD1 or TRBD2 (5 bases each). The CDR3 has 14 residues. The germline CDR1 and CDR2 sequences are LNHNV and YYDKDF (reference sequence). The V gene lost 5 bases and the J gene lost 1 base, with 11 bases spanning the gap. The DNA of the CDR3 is TGTGCCACCAGCGGATGGGGGTCCCAAGAGACCCAGTACTTC. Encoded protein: CATSGWGSQETQYF. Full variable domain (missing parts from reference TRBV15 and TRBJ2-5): DAMVIQNPRYQVTQFGKPVTLSCSQTLNHNVMYWYQQKSSQAPKLLFHYYDKDFNNEADTPDNFQSRRPNTSFCFLDIRSPGLGDTAMYLCATSGWGSQETQYFGPGTRLLVL.

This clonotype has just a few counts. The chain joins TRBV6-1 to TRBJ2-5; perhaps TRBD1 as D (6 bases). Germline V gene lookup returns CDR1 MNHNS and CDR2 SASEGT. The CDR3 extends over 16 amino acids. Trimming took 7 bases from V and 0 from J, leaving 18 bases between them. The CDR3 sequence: CASKEAGWGHQETQYF. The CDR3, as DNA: TGTGCCAGCAAGGAAGCAGGCTGGGGGCACCAAGAGACCCAGTACTTC.

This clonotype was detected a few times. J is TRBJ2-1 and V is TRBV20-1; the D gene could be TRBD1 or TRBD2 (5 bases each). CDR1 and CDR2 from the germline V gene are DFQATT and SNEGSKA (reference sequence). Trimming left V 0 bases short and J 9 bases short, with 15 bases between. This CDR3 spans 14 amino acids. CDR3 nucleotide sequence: TGCAGTGCTAGAGATAGGTGGGGGATAGGTGAGCAGTTCTTC. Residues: CSARDRWGIGEQFF.

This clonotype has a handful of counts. The CDR3 DNA reads TGCGCCAGCAGCCAAGACACAGGGGATAGCAATCAGCCCCAGCATTTT. Amino acid sequence: CASSQDTGDSNQPQHF. The chain employs TRBV4-3 and TRBJ1-5, with 7 positions matching TRBD1. Germline trimming cut 0 bases from V and 0 bases from J; bases unmatched to any gene: 2. CDR1 and CDR2 from the germline V gene are LGHNA and YSLEER. The CDR3 sequence is 16 residues long.

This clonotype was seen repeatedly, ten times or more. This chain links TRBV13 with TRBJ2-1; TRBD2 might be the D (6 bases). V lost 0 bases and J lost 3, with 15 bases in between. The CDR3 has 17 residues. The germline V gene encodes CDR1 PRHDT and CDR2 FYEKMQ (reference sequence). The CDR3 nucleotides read TGTGCCAGCAGCTTAGGAGGGAGGAATGCGGGCTACAATGAGCAGTTCTTC. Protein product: CASSLGGRNAGYNEQFF.

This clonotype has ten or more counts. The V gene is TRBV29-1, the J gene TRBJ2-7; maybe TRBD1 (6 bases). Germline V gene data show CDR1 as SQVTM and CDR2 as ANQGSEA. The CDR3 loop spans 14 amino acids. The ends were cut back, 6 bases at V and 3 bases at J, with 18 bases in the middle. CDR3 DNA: TGCAGCGTCGCGACCGGGACACCGAACTACGAGCAGTACTTC. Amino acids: CSVATGTPNYEQYF.

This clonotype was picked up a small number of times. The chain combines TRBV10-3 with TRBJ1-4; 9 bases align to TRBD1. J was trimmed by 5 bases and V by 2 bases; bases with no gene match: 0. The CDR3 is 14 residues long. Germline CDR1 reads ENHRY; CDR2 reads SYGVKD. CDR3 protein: CAISETGGNEKLFF. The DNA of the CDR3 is TGTGCCATCAGTGAGACAGGGGGCAATGAAAAACTGTTTTTT.

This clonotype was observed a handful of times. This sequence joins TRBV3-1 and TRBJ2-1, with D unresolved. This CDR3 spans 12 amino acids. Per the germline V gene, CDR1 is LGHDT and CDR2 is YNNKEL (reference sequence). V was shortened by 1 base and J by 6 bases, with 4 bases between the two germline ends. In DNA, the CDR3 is TGTGCCAGCAGCCAAGTACGCAATGAGCAGTTCTTC. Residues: CASSQVRNEQFF.

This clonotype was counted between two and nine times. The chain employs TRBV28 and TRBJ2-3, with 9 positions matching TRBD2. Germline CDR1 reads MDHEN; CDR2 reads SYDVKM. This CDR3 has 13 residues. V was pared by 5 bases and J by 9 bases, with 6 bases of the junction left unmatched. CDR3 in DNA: TGTGCCAGCAGTCCCCTAGCGGGAAGGACGCAGTATTTT. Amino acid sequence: CASSPLAGRTQYF.

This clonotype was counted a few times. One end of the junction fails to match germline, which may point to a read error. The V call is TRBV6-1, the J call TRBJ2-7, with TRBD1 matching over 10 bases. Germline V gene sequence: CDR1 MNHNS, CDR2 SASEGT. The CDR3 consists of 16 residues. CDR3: CASREGDRGRSYEQYF. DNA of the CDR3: TGTGCCAGCAGAGAAGGGGACAGGGGCCGTTCCTACGAGCAGTACTTC.

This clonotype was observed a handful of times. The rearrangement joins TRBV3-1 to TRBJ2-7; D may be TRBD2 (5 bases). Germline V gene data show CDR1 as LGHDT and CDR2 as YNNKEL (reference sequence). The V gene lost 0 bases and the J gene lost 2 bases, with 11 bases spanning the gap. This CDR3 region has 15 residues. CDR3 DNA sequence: TGTGCCAGCAGCCAAGATCCGGGGAATACCTACGAGCAGTACTTC. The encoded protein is CASSQDPGNTYEQYF.

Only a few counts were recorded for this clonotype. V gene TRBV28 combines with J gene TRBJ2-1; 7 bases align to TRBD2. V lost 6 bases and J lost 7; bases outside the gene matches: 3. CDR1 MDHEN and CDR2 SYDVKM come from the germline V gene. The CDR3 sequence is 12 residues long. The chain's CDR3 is CASRRTRNEQFF. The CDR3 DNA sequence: TGTGCCAGCAGGAGGACTAGAAATGAGCAGTTCTTC. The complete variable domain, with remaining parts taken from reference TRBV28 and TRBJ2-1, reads DVKVTQSSRYLVKRTGEKVFLECVQDMDHENMFWYRQDPGLGLRLIYFSYDVKMKEKGDIPEGYSVSREKKERFSLILESASTNQTSMYLCASRRTRNEQFFGPGTRLTVL.

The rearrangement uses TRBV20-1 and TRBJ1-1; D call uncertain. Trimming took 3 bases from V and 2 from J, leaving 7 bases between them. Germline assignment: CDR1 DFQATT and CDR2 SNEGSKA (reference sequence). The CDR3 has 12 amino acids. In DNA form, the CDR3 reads TGCAGTGCTAGGAGGCCCAACACTGAAGCTTTCTTT. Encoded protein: CSARRPNTEAFF.

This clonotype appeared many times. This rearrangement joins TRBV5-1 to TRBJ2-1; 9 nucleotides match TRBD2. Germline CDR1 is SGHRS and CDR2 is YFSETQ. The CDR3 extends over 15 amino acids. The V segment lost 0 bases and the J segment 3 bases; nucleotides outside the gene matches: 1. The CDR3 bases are TGCGCCAGCAGCTTGGGACTAGCGGTCTACAATGAGCAGTTCTTC. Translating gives CASSLGLAVYNEQFF.

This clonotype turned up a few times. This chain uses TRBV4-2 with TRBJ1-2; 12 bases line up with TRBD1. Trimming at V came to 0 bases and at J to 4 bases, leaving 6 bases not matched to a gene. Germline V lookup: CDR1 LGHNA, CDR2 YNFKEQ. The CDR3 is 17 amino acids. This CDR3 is CASSQEGTGGAGYGYTF. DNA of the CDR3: TGTGCCAGCAGCCAAGAAGGGACAGGGGGCGCGGGCTATGGCTACACCTTC.

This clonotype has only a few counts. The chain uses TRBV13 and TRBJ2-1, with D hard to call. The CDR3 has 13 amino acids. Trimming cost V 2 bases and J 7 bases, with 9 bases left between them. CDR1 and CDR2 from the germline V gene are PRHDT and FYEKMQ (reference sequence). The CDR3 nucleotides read TGTGCCAGCAGCTTATATAGTTCGAATGAGCAGTTCTTC. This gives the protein CASSLYSSNEQFF.

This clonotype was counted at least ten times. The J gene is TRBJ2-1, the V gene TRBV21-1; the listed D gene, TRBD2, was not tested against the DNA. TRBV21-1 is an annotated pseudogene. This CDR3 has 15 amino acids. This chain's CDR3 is CASSRLAGAGNEQFF. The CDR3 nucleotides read TGTGCCAGCAGCCGACTAGCGGGGGCTGGGAATGAGCAGTTCTTC.

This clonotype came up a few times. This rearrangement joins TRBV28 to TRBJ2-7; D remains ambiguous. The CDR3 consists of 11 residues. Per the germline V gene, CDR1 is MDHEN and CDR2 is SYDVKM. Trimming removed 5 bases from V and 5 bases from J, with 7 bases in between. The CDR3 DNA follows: TGTGCCAGCAGTAGTTTTAACGAGCAGTACTTC. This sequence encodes CASSSFNEQYF.